This is a list of T cell receptor beta chains from one sample in a study of blood T cell repertoires in COVID-19. Data came from immunoSEQ multiplex PCR; TCRdb stores just in-frame clones and leaves some out. The sample records 150,000 to 180,000 clones, about 89% being singletons. Sequenced: peripheral blood. These TCRs come from a man aged 50 to 60 with acute or convalescent COVID-19. CDR3s include the opening cysteine and the closing phenylalanine or tryptophan. Each record gives: J gene, clone size, V gene, D gene, CDR3 DNA, CDR3 protein. The D gene is left open where the match is weak. A row's size may be missing; if present it is once, few, many or a size class.

J: TRBJ1-1
size: NA
V: TRBV5-1
D: NA
DNA: TGCGCCAGCAGCTTGGGGGGGCATATGAACACTGAAGCTTTCTTT
CDR3: CASSLGGHMNTEAFF

J: TRBJ2-7
size: NA
V: TRBV14
D: TRBD1
DNA: TGTGCCAGCAGCCGCGGGACAGGGATATCCTACGAGCAGTACTTC
CDR3: CASSRGTGISYEQYF

J: TRBJ2-3
size: NA
V: TRBV6-5
D: TRBD2
DNA: TGTGCCAGCAGTATCAGCGGGGGGGCGTCAGATACGCAGTATTTT
CDR3: CASSISGGASDTQYF

J: TRBJ1-5
size: NA
V: TRBV15
D: TRBD1
DNA: TGTGCCACCAGCAGAGTTGGCAGGGGGAATCAGCCCCAGCATTTT
CDR3: CATSRVGRGNQPQHF

J: TRBJ2-7
size: NA
V: TRBV23-1
D: NA
DNA: TGCGCCAGCAGTCAACCCCCCAGGTGCGCCTACGAGCAGTACTTC
CDR3: CASSQPPRCAYEQYF

J: TRBJ1-2
size: NA
V: TRBV10-3
D: NA
DNA: TGTGCCACCGAAGGGGGTAACCTCTATGGCTACACCTTC
CDR3: CATEGGNLYGYTF

J: TRBJ1-1
size: NA
V: TRBV7-2
D: NA
DNA: TGTGCCAGCAGCTTATTGGGGGCAAATACTGAAGCTTTCTTT
CDR3: CASSLLGANTEAFF

J: TRBJ1-2
size: NA
V: TRBV4-3
D: NA
DNA: TGCGCCAGCAGCCAAGATCGGGACGTCGGGGGTGGCTACACCTTC
CDR3: CASSQDRDVGGGYTF

J: TRBJ2-1
size: NA
V: TRBV7-3
D: TRBD2
DNA: TGTGCCAGCAGCTCCACCGGGGGGGGTGAGCAGTTCTTC
CDR3: CASSSTGGGEQFF

J: TRBJ1-2
size: NA
V: TRBV18
D: TRBD1
DNA: TGTGCCAGCTCATCTCGACAGGGAGATGACTATGGCTACACCTTC
CDR3: CASSSRQGDDYGYTF

J: TRBJ1-4
size: NA
V: TRBV18
D: TRBD1
DNA: TGTGCCAGCTCACCACAGGCGGCAGGGGGCGGTGAAAAACTGTTTTTT
CDR3: CASSPQAAGGGEKLFF

J: TRBJ1-1
size: NA
V: TRBV27
D: NA
DNA: TGTGCCAGCAGTCCGCGTCAGGCTAACACTGAAGCTTTCTTT
CDR3: CASSPRQANTEAFF

J: TRBJ2-7
size: once
V: TRBV15
D: TRBD2
DNA: TGTGCCACCAGCGGCAGCGGGAGATCCTACGAGCAGTACTTC
CDR3: CATSGSGRSYEQYF

J: TRBJ2-7
size: NA
V: TRBV11-1
D: TRBD2
DNA: TGTGCCAGCAGCCTCGGACTAGATCGCGAGCAGTACTTC
CDR3: CASSLGLDREQYF

J: TRBJ2-1
size: NA
V: TRBV27
D: TRBD2
DNA: TGTGCCAGCAGAGCCAATTCACTAGCGGGCGGTGAGCAGTTCTTC
CDR3: CASRANSLAGGEQFF

J: TRBJ2-6
size: NA
V: TRBV27
D: NA
DNA: TGTGCCAGCGCCGCCCGGGGGTCTGGGGCCAACGTCCTGACTTTC
CDR3: CASAARGSGANVLTF

J: TRBJ1-2
size: NA
V: TRBV28
D: TRBD1
DNA: TGTGCCAGCAGACCGGACAGGGGCAACTATGGCTACACCTTC
CDR3: CASRPDRGNYGYTF

J: TRBJ1-1
size: NA
V: TRBV25-1
D: TRBD1
DNA: TGTGCCAGCAGTGACCGAACGGGACAGGGGGTTAAAGAGGCTTTCTTT
CDR3: CASSDRTGQGVKEAFF

J: TRBJ1-3
size: NA
V: TRBV10-2
D: TRBD1
DNA: TGCGCCAGCAGTGGGACAGGGGGCTCTGGAAACACCATATATTTT
CDR3: CASSGTGGSGNTIYF

J: TRBJ2-7
size: NA
V: TRBV5-8
D: TRBD2
DNA: TGTGCCAGCAGTCATAGCGGGGTTAGCTCCTACGAGCAGTACTTC
CDR3: CASSHSGVSSYEQYF

J: TRBJ1-4
size: NA
V: TRBV4-3
D: NA
DNA: TGCGCCAGCAGCCAAGATAGGGGATTTAAAAGGGGAGAAAAACTGTTTTTT
CDR3: CASSQDRGFKRGEKLFF

J: TRBJ1-3
size: NA
V: TRBV7-6
D: NA
DNA: TGTGCCAGCAGCTTACGTGGAGCAGCCTCTGGAAACACCATATATTTT
CDR3: CASSLRGAASGNTIYF

J: TRBJ1-6
size: few
V: TRBV5-4
D: NA
DNA: TGTGCCAGCAGCTTGGGTGGGCCTCCCCTTTCACCCCTCCACTTT
CDR3: CASSLGGPPLSPLHF

J: TRBJ2-2
size: NA
V: TRBV5-1
D: TRBD1
DNA: TGCGCCAGCAGCCAAGGACAGGTCCCCGGGGAGCTGTTTTTT
CDR3: CASSQGQVPGELFF

J: TRBJ1-1
size: NA
V: TRBV7-3
D: NA
DNA: TGTGCCAGCAGCCCCCGAGGCTACACTGAAGCTTTCTTT
CDR3: CASSPRGYTEAFF

J: TRBJ2-7
size: NA
V: TRBV6-5
D: TRBD2
DNA: TGTGCCAGCAGTCCGCTATCGGCTAGCGGTTCCGAGCAGTACTTC
CDR3: CASSPLSASGSEQYF

J: TRBJ2-2
size: NA
V: TRBV27
D: TRBD1
DNA: TGTGCCAGCAGCCCCGACAGGGTAGCCACCGGGGAGCTGTTTTTT
CDR3: CASSPDRVATGELFF

J: TRBJ2-1
size: NA
V: TRBV10-3
D: TRBD2
DNA: TGTGCCAGCACCCTAGCGGGAGGGCGCAATGAGCAGTTCTTC
CDR3: CASTLAGGRNEQFF

J: TRBJ1-5
size: NA
V: TRBV5-1
D: TRBD1
DNA: TGCGCCAGCAGCCCCGGGACAGGGGGGTCTCAGCCCCAGCATTTT
CDR3: CASSPGTGGSQPQHF